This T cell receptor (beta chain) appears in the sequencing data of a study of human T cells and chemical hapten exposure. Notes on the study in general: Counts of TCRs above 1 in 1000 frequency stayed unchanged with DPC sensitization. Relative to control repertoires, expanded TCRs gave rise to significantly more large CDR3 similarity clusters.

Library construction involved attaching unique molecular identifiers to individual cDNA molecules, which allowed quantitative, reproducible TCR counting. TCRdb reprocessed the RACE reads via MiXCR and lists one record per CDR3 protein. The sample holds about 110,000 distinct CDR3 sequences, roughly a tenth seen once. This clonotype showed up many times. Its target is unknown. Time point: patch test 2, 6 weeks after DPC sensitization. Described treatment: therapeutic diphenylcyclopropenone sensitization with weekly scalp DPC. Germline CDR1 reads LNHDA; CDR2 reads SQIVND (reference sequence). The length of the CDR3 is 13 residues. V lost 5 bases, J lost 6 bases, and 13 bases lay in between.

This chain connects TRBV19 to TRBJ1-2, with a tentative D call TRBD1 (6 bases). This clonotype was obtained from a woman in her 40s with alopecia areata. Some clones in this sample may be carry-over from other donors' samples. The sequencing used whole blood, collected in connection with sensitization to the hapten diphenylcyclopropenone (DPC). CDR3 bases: TGTGCCAGTAGTTTCAGACAGGCAAATGGCTACACCTTC. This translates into CASSFRQANGYTF.